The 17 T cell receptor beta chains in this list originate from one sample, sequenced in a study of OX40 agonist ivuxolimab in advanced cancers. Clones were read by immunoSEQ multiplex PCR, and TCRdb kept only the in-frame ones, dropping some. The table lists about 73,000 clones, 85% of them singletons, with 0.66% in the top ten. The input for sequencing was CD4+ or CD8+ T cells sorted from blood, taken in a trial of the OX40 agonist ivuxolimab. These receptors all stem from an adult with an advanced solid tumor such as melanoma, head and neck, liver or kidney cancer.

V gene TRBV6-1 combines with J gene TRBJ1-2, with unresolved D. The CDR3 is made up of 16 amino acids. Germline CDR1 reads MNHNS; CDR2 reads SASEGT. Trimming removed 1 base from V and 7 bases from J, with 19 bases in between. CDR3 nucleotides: TGTGCCAGCAGTGAAGAGCGTGGTTACGTCATCTCTGGCTACACCTTC. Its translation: CASSEERGYVISGYTF.

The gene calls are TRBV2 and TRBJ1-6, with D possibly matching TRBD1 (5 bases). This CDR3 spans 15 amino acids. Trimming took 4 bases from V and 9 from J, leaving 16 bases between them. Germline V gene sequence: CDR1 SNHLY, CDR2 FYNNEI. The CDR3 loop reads CASSALGGAGSPLHF. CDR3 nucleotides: TGTGCCAGCAGTGCCTTGGGAGGGGCTGGTTCACCCCTCCACTTT.

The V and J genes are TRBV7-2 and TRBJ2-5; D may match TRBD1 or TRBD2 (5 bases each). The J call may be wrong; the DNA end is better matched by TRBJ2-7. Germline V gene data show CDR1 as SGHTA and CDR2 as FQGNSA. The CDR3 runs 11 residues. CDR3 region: CASSSGTEQYF. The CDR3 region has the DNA TGTGCCAGCAGCTCCGGGACCGAGCAGTACTTC.

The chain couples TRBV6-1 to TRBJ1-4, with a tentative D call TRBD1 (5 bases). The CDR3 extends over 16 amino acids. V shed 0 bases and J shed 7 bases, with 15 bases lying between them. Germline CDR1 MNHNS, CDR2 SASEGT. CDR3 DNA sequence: TGTGCCAGCAGTGAAGCGAGGAGGGGAGGGATTGAAAAACTGTTTTTT. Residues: CASSEARRGGIEKLFF.

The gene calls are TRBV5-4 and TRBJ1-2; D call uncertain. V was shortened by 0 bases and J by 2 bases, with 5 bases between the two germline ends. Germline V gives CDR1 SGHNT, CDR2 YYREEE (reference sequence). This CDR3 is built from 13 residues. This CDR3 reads CASSLGRNYGYTF. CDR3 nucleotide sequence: TGTGCCAGCAGCTTGGGCAGAAACTATGGCTACACCTTC.

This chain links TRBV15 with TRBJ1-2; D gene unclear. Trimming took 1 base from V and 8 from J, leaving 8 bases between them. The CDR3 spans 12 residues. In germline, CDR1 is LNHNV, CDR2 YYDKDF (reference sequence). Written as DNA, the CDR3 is TGTGCCACCAGCAGAGGGAAGGAGGGCTACACCTTC. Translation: CATSRGKEGYTF.

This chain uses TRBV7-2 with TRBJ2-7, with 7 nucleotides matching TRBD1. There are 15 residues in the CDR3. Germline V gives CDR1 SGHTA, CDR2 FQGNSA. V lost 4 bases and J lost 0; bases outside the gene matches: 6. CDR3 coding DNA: TGTGCCAGCAGCTCGGGACAGTCGAGCTCCTACGAGCAGTACTTC. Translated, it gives CASSSGQSSSYEQYF.

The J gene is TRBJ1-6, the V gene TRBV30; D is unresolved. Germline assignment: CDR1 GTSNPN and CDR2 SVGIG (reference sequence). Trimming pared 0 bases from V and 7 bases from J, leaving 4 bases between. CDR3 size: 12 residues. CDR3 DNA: TGTGCCTGGAGTGTACCCAATTCACCCCTCCACTTT. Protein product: CAWSVPNSPLHF.

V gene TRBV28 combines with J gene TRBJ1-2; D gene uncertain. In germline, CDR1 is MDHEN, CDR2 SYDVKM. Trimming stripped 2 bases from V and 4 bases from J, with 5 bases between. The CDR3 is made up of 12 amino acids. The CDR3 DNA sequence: TGTGCCAGCAGTTTAGGGCCCTATGGCTACACCTTC. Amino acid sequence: CASSLGPYGYTF.

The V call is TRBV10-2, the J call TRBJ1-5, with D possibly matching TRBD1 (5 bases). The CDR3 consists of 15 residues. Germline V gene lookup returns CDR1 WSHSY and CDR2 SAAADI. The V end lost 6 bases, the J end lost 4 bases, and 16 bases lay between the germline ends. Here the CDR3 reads CASRGQGLRNQPQHF. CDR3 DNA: TGCGCCAGCAGAGGGCAGGGATTGAGGAATCAGCCCCAGCATTTT.

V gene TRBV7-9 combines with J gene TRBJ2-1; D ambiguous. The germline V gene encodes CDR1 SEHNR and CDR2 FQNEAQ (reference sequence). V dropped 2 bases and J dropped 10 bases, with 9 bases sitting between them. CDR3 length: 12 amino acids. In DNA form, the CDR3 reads TGTGCCAGCAGCTTAATATCGAGAGAGCAGTTCTTC. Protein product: CASSLISREQFF.

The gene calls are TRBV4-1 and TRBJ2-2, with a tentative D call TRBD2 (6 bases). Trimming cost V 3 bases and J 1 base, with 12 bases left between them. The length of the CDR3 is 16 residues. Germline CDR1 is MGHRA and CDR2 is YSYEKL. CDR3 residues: CASSHLWRGNTGELFF. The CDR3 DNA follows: TGCGCCAGCAGCCACCTCTGGCGGGGGAACACCGGGGAGCTGTTTTTT.

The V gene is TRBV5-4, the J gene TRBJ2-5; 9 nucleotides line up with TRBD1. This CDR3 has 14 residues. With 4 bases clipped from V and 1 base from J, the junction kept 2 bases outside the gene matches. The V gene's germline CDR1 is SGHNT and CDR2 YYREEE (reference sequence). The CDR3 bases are TGTGCCAGCAGCCTGACAGGGGGCCAAGAGACCCAGTACTTC. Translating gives CASSLTGGQETQYF.

DNA of the CDR3: TGTGCCAGCTCCAGGGGGCATATCGACGAGCAGTACTTC. Protein product: CASSRGHIDEQYF. The chain carries TRBV6-5 and TRBJ2-7; 8 positions agree with TRBD1. The CDR3 spans 13 residues. Germline V gene lookup returns CDR1 MNHEY and CDR2 SVGAGI. The V gene end was trimmed by 8 bases and the J gene end by 5 bases; junction bases not matched to a gene: 8.

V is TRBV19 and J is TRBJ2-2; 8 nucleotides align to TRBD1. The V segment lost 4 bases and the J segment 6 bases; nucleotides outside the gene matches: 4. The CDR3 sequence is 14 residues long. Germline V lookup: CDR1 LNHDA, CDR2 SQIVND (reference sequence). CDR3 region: CASSTQGAPGELFF. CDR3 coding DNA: TGTGCCAGTAGTACCCAGGGGGCCCCCGGGGAGCTGTTTTTT.

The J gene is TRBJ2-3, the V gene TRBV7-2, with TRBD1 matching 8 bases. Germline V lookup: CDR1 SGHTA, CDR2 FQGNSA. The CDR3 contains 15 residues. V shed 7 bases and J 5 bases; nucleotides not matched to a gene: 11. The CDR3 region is CASNYQGAGRDTQYF. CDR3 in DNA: TGTGCCAGCAACTACCAGGGGGCAGGGCGAGATACGCAGTATTTT.

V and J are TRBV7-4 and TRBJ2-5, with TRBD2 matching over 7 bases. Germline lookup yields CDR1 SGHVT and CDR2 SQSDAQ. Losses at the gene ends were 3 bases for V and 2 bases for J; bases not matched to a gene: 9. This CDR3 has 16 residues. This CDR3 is CASSFGTGLGQETQYF. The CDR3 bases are TGTGCCAGCAGCTTTGGGACCGGACTAGGGCAAGAGACCCAGTACTTC.